These T cell receptor beta chains were read from a single sample in a study of response to subunit inactivated influenza vaccine. TCRdb recomputed calls from the RT-PCR reads with MiXCR, one row per CDR3 protein. Of about 620,000 distinct CDR3 sequences in the sample, roughly 12% were seen once. This sample was also put to use in a study of T cells expressing NK-cell markers.

The material sequenced was PBMCs from blood, taken on the day of vaccination. These receptors were collected from a man aged 50 or older who received an inactivated influenza vaccine. Each CDR3 is given with its conserved first and last residue. The D gene is left open where the match is weak. For some rows the clone size is stated as once, few or many, or as a class when expanded; others skip it.

J gene: TRBJ2-1; V gene: TRBV12-3/TRBV12-4; clone size: NA; D gene: NA; CDR3 DNA: TGTGCCAGCCTCCGGGGGCGGGGTGGTGAGCAGTTCTTC; CDR3 protein: CASLRGRGGEQFF
J gene: TRBJ2-5; V gene: TRBV2; clone size: NA; D gene: TRBD2; CDR3 DNA: TGTGCCAGCAGCTTTGGACTAGCGGGAGCTGGAGAGACCCAGTACTTC; CDR3 protein: CASSFGLAGAGETQYF
J gene: TRBJ2-7; V gene: TRBV6-2/TRBV6-3; clone size: NA; D gene: NA; CDR3 DNA: TGTGCCAGCAGACACTGGACAGCCGCCTACGAGCAGTACTTC; CDR3 protein: CASRHWTAAYEQYF
J gene: TRBJ2-7; V gene: TRBV29-1; clone size: NA; D gene: NA; CDR3 DNA: TGCAGCGTTGTTCGGCAACAAGGGGAACAGTACTTC; CDR3 protein: CSVVRQQGEQYF
J gene: TRBJ2-1; V gene: TRBV12-3/TRBV12-4; clone size: NA; D gene: NA; CDR3 DNA: TGTGCCAGCCGGACGAAAGGCCTAAAGCAGTTCTTC; CDR3 protein: CASRTKGLKQFF
J gene: TRBJ1-4; V gene: TRBV6-1; clone size: NA; D gene: TRBD1; CDR3 DNA: TGTGCCAGCAGGAGAACAGGGGCGCGCGAAAAACTGTTTTTT; CDR3 protein: CASRRTGAREKLFF
J gene: TRBJ2-2; V gene: TRBV7-9; clone size: NA; D gene: TRBD2; CDR3 DNA: TGTGCCAGCAGCGCACTAGCGGGAGGGATCGGGGAGCTGTTTTTT; CDR3 protein: CASSALAGGIGELFF
J gene: TRBJ2-1; V gene: TRBV11-3; clone size: few; D gene: TRBD1; CDR3 DNA: TGTGCCAGCAGCTTAGACACCAACAGGGGTAATGAGCAGTTCTTC; CDR3 protein: CASSLDTNRGNEQFF
J gene: TRBJ2-5; V gene: TRBV5-1; clone size: many; D gene: NA; CDR3 DNA: TGTGCCAGCAGCTTGCAGGGACAACAAGAGACCCAGTACTTC; CDR3 protein: CASSLQGQQETQYF
J gene: TRBJ2-7; V gene: TRBV5-4; clone size: NA; D gene: NA; CDR3 DNA: TGTGCCAGCAGCTTGGGGGGGCGAGGTAGCGGGTTCAACGAGCAGTACTTC; CDR3 protein: CASSLGGRGSGFNEQYF
J gene: TRBJ2-1; V gene: TRBV7-6; clone size: NA; D gene: TRBD2; CDR3 DNA: TGTGCCAGCAGCCCAACGGGGACTAGCGGCTACAATGAGCAGTTCTTC; CDR3 protein: CASSPTGTSGYNEQFF
J gene: TRBJ2-1; V gene: TRBV4-3; clone size: once; D gene: NA; CDR3 DNA: TGCGCCAGCAGCCAAGATCCCGGCAGGGGCAATGAGCAGTTCTTC; CDR3 protein: CASSQDPGRGNEQFF
J gene: TRBJ2-5; V gene: TRBV5-1; clone size: NA; D gene: NA; CDR3 DNA: TGCGCCAGCAGCTCCAACACAGGGAGGAAGGAGACCCAGTACTTC; CDR3 protein: CASSSNTGRKETQYF
J gene: TRBJ2-5; V gene: TRBV18; clone size: NA; D gene: NA; CDR3 DNA: TGTGCCAGCTCACCAATGCAAGAGACCCAGTACTTC; CDR3 protein: CASSPMQETQYF